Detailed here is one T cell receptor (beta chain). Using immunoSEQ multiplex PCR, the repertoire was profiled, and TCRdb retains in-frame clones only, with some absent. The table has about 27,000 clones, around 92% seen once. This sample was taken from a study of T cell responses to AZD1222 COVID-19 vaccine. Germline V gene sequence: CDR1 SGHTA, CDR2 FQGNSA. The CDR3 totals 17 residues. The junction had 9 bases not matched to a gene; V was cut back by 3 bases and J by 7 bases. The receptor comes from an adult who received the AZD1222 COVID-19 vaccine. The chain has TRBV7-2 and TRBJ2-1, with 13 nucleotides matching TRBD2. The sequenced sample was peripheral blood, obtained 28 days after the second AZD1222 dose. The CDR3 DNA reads TGTGCCAGCAGCTTTGTTCTATCACTAGCGGGAGGGAATGAGCAGTTCTTC. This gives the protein CASSFVLSLAGGNEQFF.